Sequencing of this T cell receptor beta chain was carried out in a study of PD-1 blockade in classical Hodgkin lymphoma. The study's findings and limits: The CD4+ diversity rise by C4D1 was clearest in complete responders.

This CDR3 spans 13 amino acids. Germline values: CDR1 SEHNR, CDR2 FQNEAQ (reference sequence). V lost 5 bases and J 9 bases, leaving 14 bases between the germline ends. Assay used: immunoSEQ multiplex PCR; TCRdb lists only in-frame clones, some missing. This table has 13,000 or so clones, about 91% appearing once. Brentuximab vedotin exposure varied among the patients, all of whom had relapsed after autologous stem cell transplantation. A remark on this clone: Its antigen is not identified.

This sample comprised peripheral blood mononuclear cells (PBMCs), obtained at baseline. This TCR was recovered from a human donor with classical Hodgkin lymphoma. The V call is TRBV7-9, the J call TRBJ2-1; tentatively, D is TRBD2 (6 bases). CDR3 coding DNA: TGTGCCAGCAGCCGGGGAGGCGGCGGTGAGCAGTTCTTC. Translating gives CASSRGGGGEQFF.